The 20 T cell receptor beta chains below were found in one sample sequenced in a study of blood T cell repertoires in COVID-19. Sequencing was performed with immunoSEQ multiplex PCR; in TCRdb, only in-frame clones are kept and a portion is missing. The table includes more than 35,000 clones, 80% to 90% detected once. Sequenced: peripheral blood. These receptors originate from a human donor in a cohort sampled during active COVID-19.

This sequence joins TRBV6-4 and TRBJ1-2; 8 positions match TRBD1. Trimming removed 1 base from V and 13 bases from J; junction bases left unmatched: 11. The germline gives CDR1 MRHNA, CDR2 SNTAGT. This CDR3 has 14 amino acids. In DNA, the CDR3 is TGTGCCAGCAGTGACTTTTCGACAGGGGCCCCCTCCACCTTC. This gives the protein CASSDFSTGAPSTF.

The chain employs TRBV7-9 and TRBJ1-2; possibly TRBD1 for D (6 bases). The V and J ends lost 4 bases and 8 bases respectively, with 14 bases between them. The CDR3 totals 13 residues. Germline V gives CDR1 SEHNR, CDR2 FQNEAQ (reference sequence). The CDR3 spells CASSSRGGWGYTF. The CDR3 DNA follows: TGTGCCAGCAGCTCAAGAGGGGGTTGGGGCTACACCTTC.

The chain uses TRBV6-6 and TRBJ1-3, with D possibly TRBD1 on 6 matching bases. Per the germline V gene, CDR1 is MNHNY and CDR2 is SVGAGI (reference sequence). The CDR3 is 15 residues long. V was cut by 3 bases and J by 6 bases, with 15 bases left in between. Written as DNA, the CDR3 is TGTGCCAGCAGTTATATCGGGGGGCGAGAAAACACCATATATTTT. Translated: CASSYIGGRENTIYF.

The chain is built from TRBV6-5 and TRBJ1-2; D might be TRBD1 (6 bases). Trimming removed 7 bases at V and 4 bases at J, with 16 bases between. The CDR3 loop spans 14 amino acids. Germline CDR1 and CDR2: MNHEY and SVGAGI. This CDR3 is CASIRQGGSYGYTF. The CDR3 coding sequence is TGTGCCAGCATCCGGCAAGGGGGAAGCTATGGCTACACCTTC.

Comment on this clone: Relative to the germline gene, one junction end is altered; a read error may explain this. The chain couples TRBV27 to TRBJ2-7, with D possibly matching TRBD1 (6 bases). The CDR3 contains 18 residues. Germline loops: CDR1 MNHEY, CDR2 SMNVEV (reference sequence). The CDR3 nucleotides are TGTGCCAGCAGTTTTCGGCCTACCGGACCGGGACAAGCCTACGGGCAGTACTTC. Protein: CASSFRPTGPGQAYGQYF.

This clone was found once. The chain combines TRBV6-5 with TRBJ2-7; 7 nucleotides match TRBD1. V gave up 4 bases and J gave up 2 bases; unmatched junction bases: 5. CDR3 length: 14 amino acids. CDR1 is MNHEY and CDR2 is SVGAGI in the germline V gene. DNA of the CDR3: TGTGCCAGCAGTTCCCCGACAGGGACCTACGAGCAGTACTTC. Translated, it gives CASSSPTGTYEQYF.

The V and J genes are TRBV29-1 and TRBJ2-1; possible D gene TRBD1, 6 bases. V was trimmed by 7 bases and J by 8 bases, leaving 24 bases between them. Germline lookup yields CDR1 SQVTM and CDR2 ANQGSEA. The CDR3 runs 15 residues. The CDR3 sequence is CSASIVRTVLHEQFF. The CDR3 bases are TGCAGCGCTTCGATAGTCCGGACAGTCCTACATGAGCAGTTCTTC.

This clone appeared a few times. The genes are TRBV2 and TRBJ2-2, with 7 bases matching TRBD1. The CDR3 has 16 amino acids. CDR1 is SNHLY and CDR2 is FYNNEI in the germline V gene. V gave up 1 base and J gave up 7 bases; unmatched junction bases: 9. The CDR3 DNA follows: TGTGCCAGCAGTGAAGAGAGAGGGGGCGCGGGCGGGGAGCTGTTTTTT. As protein: CASSEERGGAGGELFF.

The chain combines TRBV5-4 with TRBJ2-1; 11 bases are shared with TRBD1. The CDR3 loop spans 15 amino acids. Germline trimming cut 4 bases from V and 4 bases from J; bases unmatched to any gene: 4. CDR1 is SGHNT and CDR2 is YYREEE in the germline V gene (reference sequence). DNA for the CDR3: TGTGCCAGCAGCGGGGGGACAGGGGGGTACAATGAGCAGTTCTTC. This encodes CASSGGTGGYNEQFF.

The gene calls are TRBV6-5 and TRBJ2-3, with TRBD1 matching over 8 bases. The V and J ends lost 0 bases and 4 bases, in that order; junction bases with no gene match: 3. This CDR3 is built from 15 residues. The V gene's germline CDR1 is MNHEY and CDR2 SVGAGI. The CDR3 DNA reads TGTGCCAGCAGTTACTCGGACAGGGAAGCAGATACGCAGTATTTT. As protein: CASSYSDREADTQYF.

This sequence joins TRBV19 and TRBJ1-2; 9 nucleotides agree with TRBD1. CDR1 and CDR2 (germline): LNHDA, SQIVND (reference sequence). Losses at the gene ends were 7 bases for V and 8 bases for J; bases not matched to a gene: 11. This CDR3 contains 14 residues. DNA of the CDR3: TGTGCCAGTAACGTAGGGACAGGGTCCCCCGGCTACACCTTC. This encodes CASNVGTGSPGYTF.

CDR3 amino acids: CASSPYEGVSETQYF. CDR3 in DNA: TGTGCCAGCAGTCCATATGAGGGGGTCTCCGAGACCCAGTACTTC. The J gene is TRBJ2-5, the V gene TRBV27; weak D call: TRBD1 (6 bases). CDR1 is MNHEY, CDR2 SMNVEV, per germline (reference sequence). Between the trimmed V and J ends, which lost 5 bases and 5 bases, there was a span of 18 bases. CDR3 length equals 15 residues.

This chain uses TRBV7-2 with TRBJ2-7, with 10 bases matching TRBD2. With 9 bases clipped from V and 1 base from J, the junction kept 0 bases outside the gene matches. Germline V gives CDR1 SGHTA, CDR2 FQGNSA. This CDR3 spans 12 amino acids. The CDR3 DNA reads TGTGCCAGGACTAGCGGGTCCTACGAGCAGTACTTC. Its protein product is CARTSGSYEQYF.

The chain combines TRBV29-1 with TRBJ2-4; the D gene is possibly TRBD1 (6 bases). Trimming took off 4 bases at V and 8 bases at J, with 12 bases between the two ends. The CDR3 spans 12 residues. CDR1 is SQVTM, CDR2 ANQGSEA, per germline. The CDR3 sequence: CSVGAGEHIQYF. CDR3 nucleotides: TGCAGCGTTGGGGCAGGGGAACACATTCAGTACTTC.

V usage is TRBV7-2 and J usage is TRBJ2-2; a weak D match, TRBD1 (5 bases). The V gene's germline CDR1 is SGHTA and CDR2 FQGNSA. The CDR3 totals 15 residues. V lost 3 bases to trimming and J lost 2 bases, with 10 bases between them. CDR3 bases: TGTGCCAGCAGCTTTGACAGCCAAAACACCGGGGAGCTGTTTTTT. It specifies CASSFDSQNTGELFF.

DNA for the CDR3: TGTGCCAGCAGCCCAGCGGCGGGAGGGCCGGGTTCCAAGTTCTTC. Its translation is CASSPAAGGPGSKFF. V gene TRBV7-2 combines with J gene TRBJ2-1; 9 bases match TRBD2. Germline CDR1 and CDR2: SGHTA and FQGNSA. With V trimmed by 5 bases and J by 14 bases, 16 bases remained unmatched. This CDR3 spans 15 amino acids.

J is TRBJ2-7 and V is TRBV7-9; a possible D gene is TRBD1 (5 bases). The germline gives CDR1 SEHNR, CDR2 FQNEAQ (reference sequence). The length of the CDR3 is 14 residues. V gave up 2 bases and J gave up 6 bases, with 14 bases separating them. CDR3 amino acids: CASSLISGRGEQYF. The DNA of the CDR3 is TGTGCCAGCAGCTTAATTTCCGGAAGGGGCGAGCAGTACTTC. The variable domain in full, completed from reference TRBV7-9 and TRBJ2-7, reads DTGVSQNPRHKITKRGQNVTFRCDPISEHNRLYWYRQTLGQGPEFLTYFQNEAQLEKSRLLSDRFSAERPKGSFSTLEIQRTEQGDSAMYLCASSLISGRGEQYFGPGTRLTVT.

The V and J genes are TRBV15 and TRBJ2-3, with 8 bases aligning to TRBD2. V lost 3 bases, J lost 3 bases, and 8 bases stayed unmatched. Per germline, CDR1 LNHNV and CDR2 YYDKDF (reference sequence). The CDR3 totals 16 residues. The CDR3 nucleotides read TGTGCCACCAGCAGTTCTAGCGGGCGAAGGACAGATACGCAGTATTTT. Translating gives CATSSSSGRRTDTQYF.

This clone was recorded only once. The chain uses TRBV6-5 and TRBJ2-1; the match to TRBD1 covers 8 bases. The CDR3 has 11 residues. Germline V gives CDR1 MNHEY, CDR2 SVGAGI. Losses at the gene ends were 5 bases for V and 10 bases for J; bases not matched to a gene: 1. The DNA of the CDR3 is TGTGCCAGCAGTAGGGACAGGGAGCAGTTCTTC. Translating it yields CASSRDREQFF.

The genes are TRBV18 and TRBJ2-3, with TRBD1 as a possible D gene (7 bases). The CDR3 length is 13 residues. Germline V lookup: CDR1 KGHSH, CDR2 LQKENI. V was pared by 8 bases and J by 0 bases, with 9 bases between. In DNA, the CDR3 is TGTGCCAGCCAGGGGGGCAGCACAGATACGCAGTATTTT. Protein product: CASQGGSTDTQYF.